Listed below are T cell receptor beta chains from one sample, sequenced in a study of cytomegalovirus exposure and HLA in healthy donors. The table came from immunoSEQ multiplex PCR; TCRdb's copy has only in-frame clones and leaves some out. Of approximately 230,000 clones detected, roughly 87% appear once; the ten largest clones hold about 11%. Sequenced input: PBMCs. Receptors originate from a young man in good health and CMV-seropositive. CDR3s include the opening cysteine and the closing phenylalanine or tryptophan. The order of the fields is CDR3 protein, CDR3 DNA, J gene, V gene, clone size, D gene. D genes are given only for firm matches. The size entry is marked missing in some rows and otherwise reads once, few, many or a size class.

cdr3_aa: CASSYPGTGVTEAFF
cdr3_nt: TGTGCCAGCAGTTACCCGGGGACAGGGGTAACTGAAGCTTTCTTT
j_call: TRBJ1-1
v_call: TRBV6-6
clone_size: NA
d_call: TRBD1

cdr3_aa: CAWRPSGRSDEQFF
cdr3_nt: TGTGCCTGGAGGCCTAGCGGGAGATCCGATGAGCAGTTCTTC
j_call: TRBJ2-1
v_call: TRBV30
clone_size: NA
d_call: TRBD2

cdr3_aa: CASSSRGPTSYEQYF
cdr3_nt: TGTGCCAGCAGTTCCCGGGGACCTACCTCCTACGAGCAGTACTTC
j_call: TRBJ2-7
v_call: TRBV28
clone_size: NA
d_call: NA

cdr3_aa: CASSLWGSTSYEQYF
cdr3_nt: TGTGCCAGCAGTTTGTGGGGCAGTACGTCCTACGAGCAGTACTTC
j_call: TRBJ2-7
v_call: TRBV28
clone_size: NA
d_call: NA

cdr3_aa: CASSPSIAGFGEQYF
cdr3_nt: TGTGCCAGCTCACCAAGTATAGCGGGATTTGGCGAGCAGTACTTC
j_call: TRBJ2-7
v_call: TRBV18
clone_size: few
d_call: TRBD2

cdr3_aa: CASSVGLGFSNEQFF
cdr3_nt: TGTGCCAGCAGCGTGGGACTCGGATTCTCCAATGAGCAGTTCTTC
j_call: TRBJ2-1
v_call: TRBV7-3
clone_size: few
d_call: NA

cdr3_aa: CASSSIYPTAARYTEAFF
cdr3_nt: TGTGCCAGCAGTTCTATCTACCCGACGGCAGCGAGGTACACTGAAGCTTTCTTT
j_call: TRBJ1-1
v_call: TRBV27
clone_size: NA
d_call: NA

cdr3_aa: CASKNRGGYTF
cdr3_nt: TGTGCCAGCAAGAATCGGGGAGGCTACACCTTC
j_call: TRBJ1-2
v_call: TRBV6-8
clone_size: NA
d_call: NA

cdr3_aa: CASSEAGPYEQYF
cdr3_nt: TGTGCCAGCAGTGAGGCGGGACCCTACGAGCAGTACTTC
j_call: TRBJ2-7
v_call: TRBV25-1
clone_size: NA
d_call: NA

cdr3_aa: CAISEEGSETQYF
cdr3_nt: TGTGCCATCAGTGAAGAGGGGTCGGAGACCCAGTACTTC
j_call: TRBJ2-5
v_call: TRBV10-3
clone_size: NA
d_call: NA

cdr3_aa: CSARARYEQYF
cdr3_nt: TGCAGTGCTAGAGCCCGCTACGAGCAGTACTTC
j_call: TRBJ2-7
v_call: TRBV20-1
clone_size: NA
d_call: NA

cdr3_aa: CASSGGRTGGYQKLFF
cdr3_nt: TGTGCCAGCAGTGGAGGAAGGACAGGGGGTTATCAAAAACTGTTTTTT
j_call: TRBJ1-4
v_call: TRBV6-1
clone_size: NA
d_call: TRBD1

cdr3_aa: CASSGANYGYTF
cdr3_nt: TGTGCCAGCAGTGGGGCCAACTATGGCTACACCTTC
j_call: TRBJ1-2
v_call: TRBV2
clone_size: few
d_call: NA

cdr3_aa: CASSPGTAHSGNTIYF
cdr3_nt: TGCGCCAGCAGCCCGGGGACAGCTCACTCTGGAAACACCATATATTTT
j_call: TRBJ1-3
v_call: TRBV4-3
clone_size: NA
d_call: TRBD1

cdr3_aa: CAWSISGEGTQYF
cdr3_nt: TGTGCCTGGAGTATTTCCGGGGAAGGGACCCAGTACTTC
j_call: TRBJ2-5
v_call: TRBV30
clone_size: NA
d_call: NA

cdr3_aa: CASRTPGQNYGYTF
cdr3_nt: TGTGCCAGCAGAACCCCGGGACAGAACTATGGCTACACCTTC
j_call: TRBJ1-2
v_call: TRBV28
clone_size: NA
d_call: TRBD1

cdr3_aa: CASSLGARETQYF
cdr3_nt: TGCGCCAGCAGCTTGGGGGCGCGAGAGACCCAGTACTTC
j_call: TRBJ2-5
v_call: TRBV5-1
clone_size: NA
d_call: NA

cdr3_aa: CASRLGFNQPQHF
cdr3_nt: TGTGCCAGCAGGTTAGGGTTTAATCAGCCCCAGCATTTT
j_call: TRBJ1-5
v_call: TRBV28
clone_size: NA
d_call: NA

cdr3_aa: CASSLAADTQYF
cdr3_nt: TGCGCCAGCAGCTTGGCCGCAGATACGCAGTATTTT
j_call: TRBJ2-3
v_call: TRBV5-1
clone_size: NA
d_call: NA

cdr3_aa: CASSPDNRGYGYTF
cdr3_nt: TGTGCCAGCAGCCCGGACAACAGAGGATATGGCTACACCTTC
j_call: TRBJ1-2
v_call: TRBV11-2
clone_size: NA
d_call: NA

cdr3_aa: CASRGGQDEKLFF
cdr3_nt: TGTGCCAGCAGGGGGGGACAGGATGAAAAACTGTTTTTT
j_call: TRBJ1-4
v_call: TRBV28
clone_size: NA
d_call: TRBD1

cdr3_aa: CASSGRDRTYGYTF
cdr3_nt: TGTGCCAGCAGCGGGCGGGACAGAACATATGGCTACACCTTC
j_call: TRBJ1-2
v_call: TRBV5-4
clone_size: NA
d_call: TRBD1

cdr3_aa: CASTLPTVNTEAFF
cdr3_nt: TGTGCCAGCACCCTACCCACGGTAAACACTGAAGCTTTCTTT
j_call: TRBJ1-1
v_call: TRBV7-2
clone_size: NA
d_call: NA

cdr3_aa: CASRGQAIYGYTF
cdr3_nt: TGTGCCAGCAGGGGGCAGGCGATCTATGGCTACACCTTC
j_call: TRBJ1-2
v_call: TRBV5-6
clone_size: NA
d_call: NA

cdr3_aa: CASSPSGDGYTF
cdr3_nt: TGTGCCAGCTCACCTTCAGGGGACGGCTACACCTTC
j_call: TRBJ1-2
v_call: TRBV18
clone_size: NA
d_call: NA

cdr3_aa: CASSHSSHEQYF
cdr3_nt: TGTGCCAGCAGTCATAGTTCTCACGAGCAGTACTTC
j_call: TRBJ2-7
v_call: TRBV25-1
clone_size: NA
d_call: NA

cdr3_aa: CASSLSTGGNEQYF
cdr3_nt: TGTGCCAGCAGTTTATCTACAGGGGGCAACGAGCAGTACTTC
j_call: TRBJ2-7
v_call: TRBV27
clone_size: NA
d_call: TRBD1

cdr3_aa: CSVGGQTNIEAFF
cdr3_nt: TGCAGCGTGGGGGGACAGACCAACATTGAAGCTTTCTTT
j_call: TRBJ1-1
v_call: TRBV29-1
clone_size: NA
d_call: TRBD1

cdr3_aa: CASSPNLPETDTQYF
cdr3_nt: TGTGCCAGCTCACCAAATCTCCCGGAGACAGATACGCAGTATTTT
j_call: TRBJ2-3
v_call: TRBV18
clone_size: NA
d_call: NA

cdr3_aa: CASKTGHIEEKLFF
cdr3_nt: TGTGCCAGCAAAACGGGCCACATAGAGGAAAAACTGTTTTTT
j_call: TRBJ1-4
v_call: TRBV6-1
clone_size: once
d_call: NA

cdr3_aa: CASRRDMDYEQYF
cdr3_nt: TGCGCCAGCAGGCGGGACATGGATTACGAGCAGTACTTC
j_call: TRBJ2-7
v_call: TRBV5-1
clone_size: few
d_call: NA

cdr3_aa: CASSPRESGGRGEQYF
cdr3_nt: TGTGCCAGCAGTCCCCGGGAGTCAGGGGGCCGGGGTGAGCAGTACTTC
j_call: TRBJ2-7
v_call: TRBV27
clone_size: NA
d_call: TRBD1

cdr3_aa: CASSPGIGQGHQANYGYTF
cdr3_nt: TGCGCCAGCAGCCCCGGGATAGGACAAGGACACCAGGCTAACTATGGCTACACCTTC
j_call: TRBJ1-2
v_call: TRBV5-1
clone_size: NA
d_call: NA

cdr3_aa: CASSLGQYYNEQFF
cdr3_nt: TGTGCCAGCAGCTTGGGCCAATATTACAATGAGCAGTTCTTC
j_call: TRBJ2-1
v_call: TRBV5-6
clone_size: NA
d_call: NA

cdr3_aa: CASSLKGEKLFF
cdr3_nt: TGCGCCAGCAGCTTAAAGGGGGAAAAACTGTTTTTT
j_call: TRBJ1-4
v_call: TRBV5-1
clone_size: NA
d_call: NA

cdr3_aa: CASSFCRGRNTEAFF
cdr3_nt: TGTGCCAGCAGTTTTTGCAGGGGGCGGAACACTGAAGCTTTCTTT
j_call: TRBJ1-1
v_call: TRBV6-7
clone_size: NA
d_call: TRBD1

cdr3_aa: CASRVRYEQYF
cdr3_nt: TGTGCCAGCAGAGTTCGGTACGAGCAGTACTTC
j_call: TRBJ2-7
v_call: TRBV6-6
clone_size: NA
d_call: NA

cdr3_aa: CATSGLANTGELFF
cdr3_nt: TGTGCCACCAGCGGACTAGCGAACACCGGGGAGCTGTTTTTT
j_call: TRBJ2-2
v_call: TRBV15
clone_size: NA
d_call: TRBD2

cdr3_aa: CASSVDPTGYDEQFF
cdr3_nt: TGCGCCAGCAGCGTTGACCCTACAGGGTACGATGAGCAGTTCTTC
j_call: TRBJ2-1
v_call: TRBV5-1
clone_size: NA
d_call: NA

cdr3_aa: CASSHSGTSGDYNEQFF
cdr3_nt: TGTGCCAGCAGCCACTCTGGAACTAGCGGAGACTACAATGAGCAGTTCTTC
j_call: TRBJ2-1
v_call: TRBV27
clone_size: NA
d_call: TRBD2

cdr3_aa: CASSERDNEQFF
cdr3_nt: TGTGCCAGCAGTGAGCGAGACAATGAGCAGTTCTTC
j_call: TRBJ2-1
v_call: TRBV2
clone_size: NA
d_call: NA

cdr3_aa: CASSLKYRGAAKNIQYF
cdr3_nt: TGCGCCAGCAGCTTGAAATACAGAGGGGCGGCCAAAAACATTCAGTACTTC
j_call: TRBJ2-4
v_call: TRBV5-1
clone_size: NA
d_call: NA

cdr3_aa: CASSPGGGTGELFF
cdr3_nt: TGTGCCAGCAGCCCAGGAGGGGGCACCGGGGAGCTGTTTTTT
j_call: TRBJ2-2
v_call: TRBV9
clone_size: NA
d_call: NA

cdr3_aa: CASSLAIGNEQFF
cdr3_nt: TGTGCCAGCAGTTTGGCGATTGGGAATGAGCAGTTCTTC
j_call: TRBJ2-1
v_call: TRBV27
clone_size: NA
d_call: NA

cdr3_aa: CASSGTGGILYGYTF
cdr3_nt: TGTGCCTCCTCCGGGACAGGGGGGATCCTTTATGGCTACACCTTC
j_call: TRBJ1-2
v_call: TRBV30
clone_size: NA
d_call: TRBD1

cdr3_aa: CASSIRASGFRGDTQYF
cdr3_nt: TGTGCCAGTAGTATAAGGGCTAGCGGGTTCCGGGGAGATACGCAGTATTTT
j_call: TRBJ2-3
v_call: TRBV19
clone_size: NA
d_call: TRBD2

cdr3_aa: CASSVGLTLNTGELFF
cdr3_nt: TGTGCCAGCAGCGTAGGTCTTACCCTGAACACCGGGGAGCTGTTTTTT
j_call: TRBJ2-2
v_call: TRBV7-6
clone_size: NA
d_call: NA

cdr3_aa: CASSEGDSSNQPQHF
cdr3_nt: TGTGCCAGCAGTGAAGGGGATAGTAGCAATCAGCCCCAGCATTTT
j_call: TRBJ1-5
v_call: TRBV6-1
clone_size: once
d_call: NA

cdr3_aa: CASSQPMGGFGANVLTF
cdr3_nt: TGTGCCAGCAGCCAACCAATGGGGGGCTTTGGGGCCAACGTCCTGACTTTC
j_call: TRBJ2-6
v_call: TRBV4-2
clone_size: NA
d_call: NA

cdr3_aa: CASSLQGAQSGYTF
cdr3_nt: TGTGCCAGCAGTCTACAGGGGGCGCAGAGTGGCTACACCTTC
j_call: TRBJ1-2
v_call: TRBV5-4
clone_size: NA
d_call: TRBD1

cdr3_aa: CASSSPSSWEQFF
cdr3_nt: TGTGCCAGCAGTTCCCCCTCTTCGTGGGAGCAGTTCTTC
j_call: TRBJ2-1
v_call: TRBV28
clone_size: NA
d_call: NA

cdr3_aa: CASSGTSGMNEQFF
cdr3_nt: TGTGCCAGCAGCGGGACTAGCGGGATGAATGAGCAGTTCTTC
j_call: TRBJ2-1
v_call: TRBV6-5
clone_size: once
d_call: TRBD2

cdr3_aa: CASSLFGSFTQYF
cdr3_nt: TGTGCCAGCAGCTTATTTGGTTCCTTTACCCAGTACTTC
j_call: TRBJ2-5
v_call: TRBV5-6
clone_size: NA
d_call: NA

cdr3_aa: CAWSVFTEAFF
cdr3_nt: TGTGCCTGGAGTGTTTTCACTGAAGCTTTCTTT
j_call: TRBJ1-1
v_call: TRBV30
clone_size: NA
d_call: NA